The present T cell receptor beta chain was sequenced within a study of T-cell memory formation after mild COVID-19. Overall study findings and caveats: Shrinking CD4+ clones were chiefly CM and EM; CD8+ ones were chiefly EMRA.

TCRdb re-called the 5' RACE reads with MiXCR, one entry per CDR3 protein. Here the sample spans 250,000 to 350,000 distinct CDR3 sequences, 14% being singletons. V was trimmed by 2 bases and J by 1 base, leaving 17 bases between them. The CDR3 has 17 amino acids. Germline CDR1 is MNHEY and CDR2 is SMNVEV (reference sequence). A few counts support this clonotype. Its antigen remains unknown. Sequencing was performed on PBMCs or a T cell subset sorted from them (not recorded which). The TCR was taken from a man aged 18 to 29 who had mild COVID-19 (a few samples of this study predate the infection). Cell type and time point are not known. The chain couples TRBV27 to TRBJ2-5, with D possibly being TRBD1 (5 bases). The CDR3 loop reads CASSLRGTLRTQETQYF. The CDR3 DNA is TGTGCCAGCAGTTTAAGGGGAACTTTACGAACCCAAGAGACCCAGTACTTC.